The T cell receptor beta chain described here comes from a study of somatic mutations in cytotoxic T cells in rheumatoid arthritis. Study-level points and caveats: About an eighth of the roughly 65 patients had a largest CD8+ clone above 20% of CD8+ cells.

Libraries were prepared by immunoSEQ multiplex PCR; TCRdb keeps only in-frame clonotypes and omits some of them. This table has under 25,000 clones, less than 90% appearing once. Separation of CD4+ and CD8+ cells was performed by positive magnetic bead selection, and purity was verified by flow cytometry. Concerning this clone: Its antigen is still unknown.

Germline lookup yields CDR1 KGHSH and CDR2 LQKENI. This CDR3 comprises 16 residues. Trimming removed 2 bases from V and 0 bases from J, with 12 bases in between. Sequenced sample: CD8+ T cells sorted from blood. This receptor was identified in a man aged 35 to 55 in good health. The rearrangement joins TRBV18 to TRBJ2-3, with D uncertain. The DNA of the CDR3 is TGTGCCAGCTCACCATATCTGAGGACCAGCACAGATACGCAGTATTTT. The encoded protein is CASSPYLRTSTDTQYF.